Detailed here is one T cell receptor beta chain. Repertoires were generated with immunoSEQ multiplex PCR, while TCRdb's copy carries only in-frame clones and drops some. The table includes around 200,000 clones, 75% to 90% detected once. This sample is part of a study of blood T cell repertoires in COVID-19. The CDR3 has 16 amino acids. Unmatched junction bases numbered 8, after V lost 0 bases and J lost 5 bases. Germline CDR1 SGHVS, CDR2 FQNEAQ. The receptor's source is a human donor in a cohort sampled during active COVID-19. Specimen: peripheral blood. The chain is built from TRBV7-8 and TRBJ2-7; 9 positions agree with TRBD2. CDR3: CASSLATGGRAHEQYF. Here the CDR3 DNA reads TGTGCCAGCAGCTTAGCGACAGGCGGGAGGGCCCACGAGCAGTACTTC.